This T cell receptor (beta chain) was identified during a study of blood T cell repertoires in COVID-19. Background on the study: The cDNA or gDNA used as material had been derived from T cells, B-cell-depleted T cells, or PBMCs.

In the source study's methods: Quantification of nucleated cells was approximated via reference gene primer amplification. The data were produced by immunoSEQ multiplex PCR, yet TCRdb's version contains in-frame clones alone and is incomplete. The V and J calls and clone size come from that table; D and trimming were worked out from the DNA. The sample carries 68,000 or so clones, about 86% recorded once. Only a few counts were recorded for this clone. After removal of 3 bases from V and 7 bases from J, the junction contained 8 bases not matched to a gene. Germline lookup yields CDR1 SNHLY and CDR2 FYNNEI. The CDR3 totals 16 residues.

This clonotype originated in a man between 50 and 59 years old with acute or convalescent COVID-19. The chain links TRBV2 to TRBJ2-1, with 11 bases fitting TRBD2. The sample taken for sequencing was peripheral blood. The CDR3 here is CASSEVAGGGKNEQFF. The DNA for the CDR3 is TGTGCCAGCAGTGAGGTAGCGGGAGGGGGAAAAAATGAGCAGTTCTTC.